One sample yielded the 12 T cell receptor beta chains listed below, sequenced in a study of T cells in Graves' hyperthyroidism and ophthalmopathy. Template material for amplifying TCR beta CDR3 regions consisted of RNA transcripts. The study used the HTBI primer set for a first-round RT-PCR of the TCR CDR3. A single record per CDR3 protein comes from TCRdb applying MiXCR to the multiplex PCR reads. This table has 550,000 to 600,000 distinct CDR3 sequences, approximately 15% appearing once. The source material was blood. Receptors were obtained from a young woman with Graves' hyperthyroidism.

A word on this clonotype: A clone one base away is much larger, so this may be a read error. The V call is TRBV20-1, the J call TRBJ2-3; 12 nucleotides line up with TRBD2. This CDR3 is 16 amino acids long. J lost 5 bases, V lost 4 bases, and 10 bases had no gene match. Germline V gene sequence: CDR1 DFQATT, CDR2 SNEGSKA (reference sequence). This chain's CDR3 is CSATLLLAGGRDTQYF. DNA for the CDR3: TGCAGTGCTACGCTCCTACTAGCGGGAGGCAGAGATACGCAGTATTTT.

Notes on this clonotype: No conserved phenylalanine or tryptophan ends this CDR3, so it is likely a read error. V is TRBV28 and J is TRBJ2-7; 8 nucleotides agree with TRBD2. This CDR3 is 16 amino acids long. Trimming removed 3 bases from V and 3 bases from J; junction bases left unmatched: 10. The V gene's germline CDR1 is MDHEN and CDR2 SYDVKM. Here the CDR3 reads CASSFSPGGPHYEQYL. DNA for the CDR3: TGTGCCAGCAGTTTCTCTCCGGGAGGGCCCCACTACGAGCAGTACCTC.

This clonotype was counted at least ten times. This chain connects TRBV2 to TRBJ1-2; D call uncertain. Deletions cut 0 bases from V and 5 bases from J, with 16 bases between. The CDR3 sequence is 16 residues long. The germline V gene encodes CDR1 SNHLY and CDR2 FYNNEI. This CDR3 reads CASSEALGAEFYGYTF. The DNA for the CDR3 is TGTGCCAGCAGTGAAGCGCTGGGAGCCGAATTTTATGGCTACACCTTC.

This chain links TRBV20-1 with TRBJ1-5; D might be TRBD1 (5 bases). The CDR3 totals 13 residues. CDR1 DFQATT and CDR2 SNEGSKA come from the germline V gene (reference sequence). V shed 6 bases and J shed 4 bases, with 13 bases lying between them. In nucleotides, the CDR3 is TGCAGTGCCCCACGGGGGGGGAATCAGCCCCAGCATTTT. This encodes CSAPRGGNQPQHF.

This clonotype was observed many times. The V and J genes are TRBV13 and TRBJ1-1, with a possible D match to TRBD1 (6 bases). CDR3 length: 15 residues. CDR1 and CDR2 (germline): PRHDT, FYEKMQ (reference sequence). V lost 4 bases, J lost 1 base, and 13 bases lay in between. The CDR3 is CASSWGGRKNTEAFF. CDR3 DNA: TGTGCCAGCAGCTGGGGGGGCCGTAAGAACACTGAAGCTTTCTTT.

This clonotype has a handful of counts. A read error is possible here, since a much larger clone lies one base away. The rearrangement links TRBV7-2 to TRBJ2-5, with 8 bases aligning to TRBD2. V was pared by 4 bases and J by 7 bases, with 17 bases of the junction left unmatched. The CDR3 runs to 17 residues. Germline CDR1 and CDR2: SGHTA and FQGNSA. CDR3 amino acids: CASSSARPAGAAGTQYF. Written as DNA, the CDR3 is TGTGCCAGCAGCTCCGCCCGGCCAGCGGGGGCTGCGGGGACCCAGTACTTC.

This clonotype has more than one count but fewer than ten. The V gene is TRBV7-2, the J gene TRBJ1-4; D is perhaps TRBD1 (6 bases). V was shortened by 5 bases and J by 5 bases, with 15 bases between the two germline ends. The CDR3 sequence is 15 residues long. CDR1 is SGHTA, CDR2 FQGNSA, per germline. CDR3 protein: CASSITGWGNEKLFF. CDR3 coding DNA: TGTGCCAGCAGCATTACAGGGTGGGGGAATGAAAAACTGTTTTTT. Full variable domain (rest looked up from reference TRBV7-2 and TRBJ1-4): GAGVSQSPSNKVTEKGKDVELRCDPISGHTALYWYRQSLGQGLEFLIYFQGNSAPDKSGLPSDRFSAERTGGSVSTLTIQRTQQEDSAVYLCASSITGWGNEKLFFGSGTQLSVL.

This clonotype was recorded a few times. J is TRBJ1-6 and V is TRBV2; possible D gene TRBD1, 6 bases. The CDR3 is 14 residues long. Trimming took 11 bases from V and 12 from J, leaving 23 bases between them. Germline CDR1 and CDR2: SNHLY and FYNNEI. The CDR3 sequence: CAGQKQGEHLPLHF. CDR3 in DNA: TGTGCCGGTCAGAAACAGGGAGAACATTTACCCCTCCACTTT. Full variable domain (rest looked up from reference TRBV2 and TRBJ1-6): EPEVTQTPSHQVTQMGQEVILRCVPISNHLYFYWYRQILGQKVEFLVSFYNNEISEKSEIFDDQFSVERPDGSNFTLKIRSTKLEDSAMYFCAGQKQGEHLPLHFGNGTRLTVT.

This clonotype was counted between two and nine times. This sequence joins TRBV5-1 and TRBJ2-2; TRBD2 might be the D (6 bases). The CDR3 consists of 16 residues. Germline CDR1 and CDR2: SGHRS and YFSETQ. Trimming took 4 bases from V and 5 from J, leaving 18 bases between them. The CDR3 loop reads CASSPMGPSGTGELFF. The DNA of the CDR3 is TGCGCCAGCAGCCCAATGGGACCCAGCGGGACCGGGGAGCTGTTTTTT.

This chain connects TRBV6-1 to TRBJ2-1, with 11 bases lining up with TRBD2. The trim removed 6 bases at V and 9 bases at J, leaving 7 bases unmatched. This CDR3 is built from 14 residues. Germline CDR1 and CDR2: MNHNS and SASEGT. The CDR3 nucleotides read TGTGCCAGCAGCTTCCTAGCGGGAGGTGGTGAGCAGTTCTTC. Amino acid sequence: CASSFLAGGGEQFF.

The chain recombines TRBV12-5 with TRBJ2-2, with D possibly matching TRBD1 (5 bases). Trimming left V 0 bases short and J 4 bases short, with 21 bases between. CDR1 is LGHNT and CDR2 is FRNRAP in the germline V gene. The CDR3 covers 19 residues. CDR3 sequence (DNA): TGTGCTAGTGGTTTGGTACCGCTTGGGGCTGGAAGTTCCACCGGGGAGCTGTTTTTT. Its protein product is CASGLVPLGAGSSTGELFF.

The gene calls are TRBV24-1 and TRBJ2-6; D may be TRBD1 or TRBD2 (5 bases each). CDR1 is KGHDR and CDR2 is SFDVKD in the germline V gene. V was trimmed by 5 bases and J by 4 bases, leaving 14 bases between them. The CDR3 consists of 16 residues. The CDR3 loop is CATSALSGPGANVLTF. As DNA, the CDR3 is TGTGCCACCAGTGCCTTGTCGGGGCCGGGGGCCAACGTCCTGACTTTC.